This T cell receptor beta chain was captured in a study of blood T cell repertoires in COVID-19. Study summary: COVID-19 samples collected from the United States, Italy and Spain covered acute and convalescent phases. T cells, B-cell-depleted T cells, or PBMCs provided the cDNA or gDNA that served as material.

In the original processing: Amplification of reference gene primers was used by the study to estimate nucleated cell counts. Data came from immunoSEQ multiplex PCR; TCRdb stores just in-frame clones and leaves some out. That table supplies the V and J calls and clone size; D and trimming were determined from the DNA. The table lists 200,000 to 250,000 clones, around 85% of them singletons. The count of this clone is one. V gave up 4 bases and J gave up 5 bases; unmatched junction bases: 22. Germline values: CDR1 SGHAT, CDR2 FQNNGV. The CDR3 runs to 19 residues. The sequence came from a man aged 60 to 75 with acute or convalescent COVID-19. This chain links TRBV11-2 with TRBJ1-1; 7 bases line up with TRBD1. Sequenced sample: peripheral blood. This chain's CDR3 is CASSSRTGLAFSMETEAFF. DNA of the CDR3: TGTGCCAGCAGCTCCCGGACAGGATTAGCGTTCAGCATGGAGACTGAAGCTTTCTTT.